These 29 T cell receptor beta chains were all obtained from the same sample, sequenced in a study of T cells in Graves' hyperthyroidism and ophthalmopathy. There were TCR beta CDR3 regions amplified from RNA transcripts. A first-round RT-PCR of the TCR CDR3 used the HTBI primer set. TCRdb reanalysed the multiplex PCR reads using MiXCR and keeps one entry per CDR3 protein. Of around 450,000 distinct CDR3 sequences in the sample, approximately 15% were seen once. Sequencing was carried out using blood. These receptors all come from a woman aged 18-35 years with Graves' hyperthyroidism.

This clonotype turned up a few times. V usage is TRBV19 and J usage is TRBJ1-5, with D possibly being TRBD1 (5 bases). The length of the CDR3 is 13 residues. V was pared by 7 bases and J by 7 bases, with 14 bases between. Germline-derived CDR1 and CDR2 are LNHDA and SQIVND (reference sequence). The CDR3 nucleotides are TGTGCCAGTACCGTAGACAGCCCACAGCCCCAGCATTTT. Amino acid sequence: CASTVDSPQPQHF.

This clonotype appeared many times. The gene calls are TRBV2 and TRBJ2-5, with D maybe TRBD2 (6 bases). Germline V gene sequence: CDR1 SNHLY, CDR2 FYNNEI. The germline V and J ends were trimmed by 9 bases and 5 bases, with 10 bases remaining between them. This CDR3 contains 11 residues. CDR3: CARGGAETQYF. As DNA, the CDR3 is TGTGCCAGGGGCGGGGCGGAGACCCAGTACTTC.

This clonotype has ten or more counts. The chain combines TRBV6-1 with TRBJ1-1, with D possibly being TRBD1 (5 bases). V lost 5 bases, J lost 0 bases, and 10 bases lay in between. Per the germline V gene, CDR1 is MNHNS and CDR2 is SASEGT. The CDR3 extends over 14 amino acids. The CDR3 DNA is TGTGCCAGCAGTCGGGGGGACGTGAACACTGAAGCTTTCTTT. It is translated as CASSRGDVNTEAFF.

This clonotype came up many times. V usage is TRBV20-1 and J usage is TRBJ2-2; a possible D gene is TRBD1 (7 bases). CDR3 length equals 13 residues. Germline-derived CDR1 and CDR2 are DFQATT and SNEGSKA (reference sequence). Trimming removed 5 bases from V and 9 bases from J, with 16 bases in between. Here the CDR3 reads CSAPIGGGRELFF. The DNA of the CDR3 is TGCAGTGCTCCAATAGGGGGCGGGAGGGAGCTGTTTTTT.

To note about this clonotype: With a much larger clone just one base away, this may be a read error. The chain combines TRBV29-1 with TRBJ2-5; 7 nucleotides agree with TRBD1. CDR1 SQVTM and CDR2 ANQGSEA come from the germline V gene. The CDR3 totals 13 residues. The CDR3 sequence: CSVDRGFQEAQYF. CDR3 nucleotides: TGCAGCGTTGACAGGGGGTTCCAAGAGGCCCAGTACTTC.

There are a few counts of this clonotype. The chain links TRBV6-1 to TRBJ1-2; TRBD1 agrees at 7 bases. Unmatched junction bases numbered 17, after V lost 8 bases and J lost 8 bases. Per germline, CDR1 MNHNS and CDR2 SASEGT. There are 15 residues in the CDR3. CDR3 protein: CASQIAVTGAGGYTF. The CDR3 nucleotides read TGTGCCAGCCAAATAGCTGTCACAGGGGCGGGGGGCTACACCTTC.

The table lists this clonotype with many counts. V usage is TRBV2 and J usage is TRBJ2-7, with 10 nucleotides matching TRBD1. From germline, CDR1 is SNHLY and CDR2 FYNNEI. With V trimmed by 6 bases and J by 5 bases, 7 bases remained unmatched. The CDR3 contains 14 residues. For the CDR3, the DNA is TGTGCCAGCAGCCGGGACAGGGGCCAAAACGAGCAGTACTTC. Protein product: CASSRDRGQNEQYF.

This chain uses TRBV3-1 with TRBJ2-3, with TRBD2 identical over 7 bases. Looked up from germline, CDR1 is LGHDT and CDR2 is YNNKEL (reference sequence). With 4 bases clipped from V and 4 bases from J, the junction kept 11 bases outside the gene matches. The CDR3 consists of 16 residues. The CDR3 DNA reads TGTGCCAGCAGCCCCAGAGCGGGGCCGGAGGCAGATACGCAGTATTTT. Protein: CASSPRAGPEADTQYF.

The V and J genes are TRBV5-1 and TRBJ2-1; TRBD2 matches at 9 bases. The V gene end was trimmed by 4 bases and the J gene end by 4 bases; junction bases not matched to a gene: 12. There are 17 residues in the CDR3. CDR1 is SGHRS and CDR2 is YFSETQ in the germline V gene. The CDR3 is CASSPGLAILEYNEQFF. CDR3 sequence (DNA): TGCGCCAGCAGCCCAGGACTAGCGATCTTGGAATACAATGAGCAGTTCTTC. Full variable domain (rest looked up from reference TRBV5-1 and TRBJ2-1): KAGVTQTPRYLIKTRGQQVTLSCSPISGHRSVSWYQQTPGQGLQFLFEYFSETQRNKGNFPGRFSGRQFSNSRSEMNVSTLELGDSALYLCASSPGLAILEYNEQFFGPGTRLTVL.

Notes on this clonotype: A much larger clonotype is one base distant, so this may be a read error. The rearrangement joins TRBV7-2 to TRBJ2-7; 8 bases map to TRBD1. V trimming: 4 bases; J trimming: 7 bases; junction bases outside the gene matches: 6. CDR1 is SGHTA, CDR2 FQGNSA, per germline. The CDR3 is made up of 13 amino acids. The CDR3 DNA reads TGTGCCAGCAGCTCGGGACAGGCCGGGGAGCAGTACTTC. It translates to CASSSGQAGEQYF.

The chain links TRBV2 to TRBJ1-2, with TRBD1 matching 10 bases. In germline, CDR1 is SNHLY, CDR2 FYNNEI. Trimming took 6 bases from V and 7 from J; bases not matched to a gene: 8. The CDR3 is 14 amino acids. CDR3 nucleotide sequence: TGTGCCAGCAGAATGGGACAGGGGATTGGTGGCTACACCTTC. It codes for CASRMGQGIGGYTF.

This clonotype was detected many times. The rearrangement links TRBV3-1 to TRBJ2-3; D call uncertain. CDR1 LGHDT and CDR2 YNNKEL come from the germline V gene (reference sequence). This CDR3 spans 15 amino acids. Trimming removed 1 base from V and 2 bases from J, with 10 bases in between. Here the CDR3 DNA reads TGTGCCAGCAGCCAAGGTCTGAGGAACACAGATACGCAGTATTTT. Protein: CASSQGLRNTDTQYF.

This clonotype was seen many times. This chain connects TRBV6-1 to TRBJ1-1; D gene ambiguous. V lost 4 bases and J lost 1, with 7 bases in between. CDR1 is MNHNS, CDR2 SASEGT, per germline. The CDR3 has 13 residues. The CDR3 coding sequence is TGTGCCAGCAGTGTGACGAGGAACACTGAAGCTTTCTTT. It encodes CASSVTRNTEAFF.

In this sample, this clonotype turned up many times. The chain uses TRBV5-8 and TRBJ2-1; D is possibly TRBD1 (5 bases). CDR1 and CDR2 from the germline V gene are SGHTS and YDEGEE. The CDR3 length is 15 residues. Trimming left V 3 bases short and J 2 bases short, with 12 bases between. The CDR3 DNA sequence: TGTGCCAGCAGCTGGGGCATCGGCACCTACAATGAGCAGTTCTTC. Protein product: CASSWGIGTYNEQFF.

This clonotype has more than one count but fewer than ten. Because the CDR3's place on the DNA is in doubt, the DNA is left out and the CDR3 is given as listed by TCRdb. V is TRBV29-1 and J is TRBJ1-4. The CDR3 is 16 residues long, counting both termini. Per germline, CDR1 SQVTM and CDR2 ANQGSEA. The CDR3 sequence is CSDHAREGGTAKNCFF.

The rearrangement links TRBV10-3 to TRBJ2-3; TRBD2 matches 12 bases. The CDR3 covers 16 residues. CDR1 and CDR2 (germline): ENHRY, SYGVKD. The junction had 5 bases not matched to a gene; V was cut back by 3 bases and J by 4 bases. CDR3 amino acids: CAISDQTSGGADTQYF. The CDR3 DNA reads TGTGCCATCAGTGACCAGACTAGCGGGGGCGCAGATACGCAGTATTTT.

This clonotype was seen ten or more times. V and J are TRBV10-3 and TRBJ2-1; D unresolved. The CDR3 is made up of 11 amino acids. Germline assignment: CDR1 ENHRY and CDR2 SYGVKD. V was clipped by 8 bases and J by 6 bases, with 8 bases between them. For the CDR3, the DNA is TGTGCCATCGGAGTAAGCAATGAGCAGTTCTTC. Translation: CAIGVSNEQFF.

Concerning this clonotype itself: A much larger clone lies a single base off, so this may be a read error. The J gene is TRBJ2-1, the V gene TRBV11-2, with D perhaps TRBD1 or TRBD2 (5 bases each). Germline-derived CDR1 and CDR2 are SGHAT and FQNNGV. The length of the CDR3 is 15 residues. V lost 0 bases and J 6 bases, leaving 12 bases between the germline ends. The CDR3 sequence is CASSLDQRGCNEQFF. The CDR3 DNA is TGTGCCAGCAGCTTAGATCAGAGGGGCTGCAATGAGCAGTTCTTC.

This clonotype was observed at least ten times. CDR3 loop: CAWSNAYGYTF. As DNA, the CDR3 is TGTGCCTGGAGTAACGCCTATGGCTACACCTTC. The chain is built from TRBV30 and TRBJ1-2; D is undetermined. V was pared by 2 bases and J by 4 bases, with 5 bases between. Germline values: CDR1 GTSNPN, CDR2 SVGIG (reference sequence). The CDR3 contains 11 residues.

This chain joins TRBV6-6 and TRBJ2-2; 9 positions match TRBD2. CDR1 and CDR2 (germline): MNHNY, SVGAGI (reference sequence). The CDR3 runs to 16 residues. Trimming removed 2 bases from V and 7 bases from J; junction bases left unmatched: 8. As DNA, the CDR3 is TGTGCCAGCAGTTACATGGCGGGAGGGCCCAGCGGGGAGCTGTTTTTT. Translation: CASSYMAGGPSGELFF.

Ten or more counts support this clonotype. V usage is TRBV12-3 or TRBV12-4 and J usage is TRBJ1-6; D may be TRBD1 (5 bases). The CDR3 covers 14 residues. V lost 6 bases to trimming and J lost 7 bases, with 13 bases between them. The CDR3 loop reads CASSPGTRNSPLHF. The CDR3 coding sequence is TGTGCCAGCAGCCCCGGGACCAGGAATTCACCCCTCCACTTT.

This clonotype was counted many times. The chain uses TRBV6-1 and TRBJ1-5; D gene unclear. The CDR3 runs to 20 residues. V lost 1 base and J lost 1, with 23 bases in between. The germline V gene encodes CDR1 MNHNS and CDR2 SASEGT. CDR3 residues: CASSEVGRGGTGSSNQPQHF. The CDR3 bases are TGTGCCAGCAGTGAAGTTGGGAGAGGTGGAACGGGGTCCAGCAATCAGCCCCAGCATTTT.

The chain links TRBV4-1 to TRBJ2-7; TRBD2 agrees at 12 bases. V lost 4 bases and J lost 2; bases outside the gene matches: 9. The CDR3 covers 17 residues. Germline V gives CDR1 MGHRA, CDR2 YSYEKL. This CDR3 reads CASSPGLAGRSTYEQYF. The CDR3 nucleotides are TGCGCCAGCAGCCCCGGACTAGCGGGGCGCAGTACCTACGAGCAGTACTTC.

The sample holds many counts of this clonotype. The chain employs TRBV7-2 and TRBJ2-5; 10 bases are shared with TRBD2. The CDR3 is 17 amino acids. Germline assignment: CDR1 SGHTA and CDR2 FQGNSA. Trimming at V came to 1 base and at J to 4 bases, leaving 9 bases not matched to a gene. CDR3: CASSLDGLAGVGETQYF. DNA of the CDR3: TGTGCCAGCAGCTTAGACGGGCTAGCGGGAGTTGGAGAGACCCAGTACTTC.

The chain has TRBV29-1 and TRBJ1-2; no clear D gene. Germline CDR1 is SQVTM and CDR2 is ANQGSEA. The CDR3 runs 13 residues. Trimming pared 2 bases from V and 8 bases from J, leaving 15 bases between. CDR3 nucleotide sequence: TGCAGCGTTGAAAATAAAAACATGGGAGGCTACACCTTC. Translation: CSVENKNMGGYTF. Full variable domain (missing parts from reference TRBV29-1 and TRBJ1-2): SAVISQKPSRDICQRGTSLTIQCQVDSQVTMMFWYRQQPGQSLTLIATANQGSEATYESGFVIDKFPISRPNLTFSTLTVSNMSPEDSSIYLCSVENKNMGGYTFGSGTRLTVV.

The table lists this clonotype with many counts. The genes are TRBV5-1 and TRBJ2-7; D gene uncertain. The V end was cut by 0 bases, the J end by 5 bases, with 9 bases between. The germline V gene encodes CDR1 SGHRS and CDR2 YFSETQ. The CDR3 consists of 13 residues. The CDR3 DNA sequence: TGCGCCAGCAGCTTGGTTGGCGTGGACGAGCAGTACTTC. It yields the protein CASSLVGVDEQYF.

This rearrangement joins TRBV4-1 to TRBJ2-7; D ambiguous. This CDR3 has 13 amino acids. The germline CDR1 and CDR2 sequences are MGHRA and YSYEKL. Trimming cost V 4 bases and J 3 bases, with 10 bases left between them. The CDR3 here is CASSRYPLYEQYF. In DNA, the CDR3 is TGCGCCAGCAGCCGGTACCCGCTCTACGAGCAGTACTTC.

Ten or more counts support this clonotype. The rearrangement links TRBV30 to TRBJ1-1; D is perhaps TRBD1 (6 bases). Germline CDR1 is GTSNPN and CDR2 is SVGIG (reference sequence). Trimming left V 4 bases short and J 5 bases short, with 14 bases between. The CDR3 consists of 13 residues. CDR3 region: CAWTPKGGTEAFF. The CDR3 DNA reads as TGTGCCTGGACCCCTAAGGGGGGTACTGAAGCTTTCTTT.

There are many counts of this clonotype. The chain links TRBV5-1 to TRBJ1-2; maybe TRBD1 (6 bases). The CDR3 contains 13 residues. V lost 4 bases and J 6 bases, leaving 13 bases between the germline ends. Looked up from germline, CDR1 is SGHRS and CDR2 is YFSETQ. CDR3 sequence (DNA): TGCGCCAGCAGCACCACAGGGTACGATGGCTACACCTTC. This gives the protein CASSTTGYDGYTF.